The 21 T cell receptor beta chains presented below share a single source sample, sequenced in a study of T cells after yellow fever vaccination (dated by TCRdb to between 2018 and 2021). Library preparation employed 5' RACE. Sequencing was carried out with an Illumina NovaSeq 6000. The raw public reads went through TCRdb reprocessing: fastp at Q25, MiXCR clone calling, in-frame beta chains kept. Rows are unified per CDR3 protein, each entry keeping the most common DNA and genes. Counted in this sample were over 250,000 distinct CDR3 sequences; 5.2% of them appeared once. The top ten clones comprise less than 3.5% of the sample. The treatment or condition label, read with the paper, signifies: live attenuated yellow fever vaccine strain. Sequencing used CD4+ T cells sorted from PBMCs, obtained on the day of the yellow fever booster vaccination. Receptors were obtained from a man between 18 and 35 years old who received the YFV17D yellow fever vaccine.

This clonotype was detected many times. This chain joins TRBV6-5 and TRBJ2-2; D remains unclear. The V gene lost 6 bases and the J gene lost 7 bases, with 6 bases spanning the gap. CDR1 and CDR2 (germline): MNHEY, SVGAGI. This CDR3 spans 11 amino acids. The DNA of the CDR3 is TGTGCCAGCAGGGGGTACGGGGAGCTGTTTTTT. Translation gives CASRGYGELFF.

The sample holds a few counts of this clonotype. V is TRBV6-2 or TRBV6-3 and J is TRBJ2-1, with D maybe TRBD2 (7 bases). The CDR3 runs 15 residues. V was trimmed by 5 bases and J by 8 bases, leaving 19 bases between them. Germline V gene lookup returns CDR1 MNHEY and CDR2 SVGEGT. CDR3 in DNA: TGTGCCAGCAGTAAGACCGGGGGGCACCGCGATGAGCAGTTCTTC. Protein product: CASSKTGGHRDEQFF.

This clonotype was detected a few times. CDR3: CASSPQGAAFGNTIYF. CDR3 bases: TGTGCCAGCTCACCCCAGGGGGCAGCTTTCGGAAACACCATATATTTT. The V call is TRBV18, the J call TRBJ1-3; 8 bases match TRBD1. Germline assignment: CDR1 KGHSH and CDR2 LQKENI. V was pared by 3 bases and J by 4 bases, with 8 bases of the junction left unmatched. This CDR3 is 16 amino acids long.

This clonotype was detected a few times. This chain links TRBV9 with TRBJ2-7; TRBD1 might be the D (5 bases). Germline assignment: CDR1 SGDLS and CDR2 YYNGEE. V gave up 0 bases and J gave up 4 bases, with 11 bases separating them. This CDR3 has 14 amino acids. The CDR3 sequence: CASSVASTAYEQYF. The CDR3 bases are TGTGCCAGCAGCGTAGCTTCGACAGCTTACGAGCAGTACTTC.

A few counts support this clonotype. The CDR3, as DNA: TGTGCCAGCAGTCGACTTGCGGGGGGCAATCAGCCCCAGCATTTT. As protein: CASSRLAGGNQPQHF. The rearrangement uses TRBV27 and TRBJ1-5, with D tentatively TRBD1 (5 bases). The CDR3 runs to 15 residues. Trimming took 5 bases from V and 2 from J, leaving 13 bases between them. Germline V lookup: CDR1 MNHEY, CDR2 SMNVEV (reference sequence).

The table lists this clonotype with a few counts. CDR3 in amino acids: CASSGGTPSNQPQHF. CDR3 DNA sequence: TGCGCCAGCAGTGGCGGGACACCTAGCAATCAGCCCCAGCATTTT. V usage is TRBV10-1 and J usage is TRBJ1-5; possibly TRBD1 for D (6 bases). This CDR3 has 15 amino acids. Germline values: CDR1 WNHNN, CDR2 SYGVQD (reference sequence). V lost 4 bases, J lost 0 bases, and 10 bases lay in between.

This clonotype appeared many times. The rearrangement uses TRBV7-8 and TRBJ2-1; D uncertain. The CDR3 length is 12 residues. Germline lookup yields CDR1 SGHVS and CDR2 FQNEAQ. V lost 6 bases and J lost 9, with 12 bases in between. CDR3 coding DNA: TGTGCCAGCAGTCCGCACTTGGGTGAGCAGTTCTTC. It is translated as CASSPHLGEQFF.

The V and J genes are TRBV5-4 and TRBJ2-3, with D unclear. CDR1 is SGHNT and CDR2 is YYREEE in the germline V gene (reference sequence). V shed 2 bases and J shed 0 bases, with 13 bases lying between them. The CDR3 loop spans 16 amino acids. The CDR3 loop reads CASSFYLVGSTDTQYF. The CDR3 nucleotides read TGTGCCAGCAGCTTCTACCTCGTAGGTAGCACAGATACGCAGTATTTT.

This clonotype appeared a few times. The gene calls are TRBV10-3 and TRBJ2-7; D tentatively fits TRBD1 or TRBD2 (5 bases each). Germline CDR1 reads ENHRY; CDR2 reads SYGVKD. The CDR3 length is 13 residues. Trimming took off 10 bases at V and 2 bases at J, with 15 bases between the two ends. The DNA for the CDR3 is TGTGCCACGCCCCCGGGACCCCCCTACGAGCAGTACTTC. This sequence encodes CATPPGPPYEQYF.

About this clonotype: Since a much larger clone is just one base distant, this may be a read error. The J gene is TRBJ2-3, the V gene TRBV10-3, with D possibly being TRBD2 (7 bases). Germline V gives CDR1 ENHRY, CDR2 SYGVKD. The CDR3 is 14 amino acids. In nucleotides, the CDR3 is TGTGCCATCAGTGAGAGGGGGGGAGTATATACGCATTATTTT. Translation gives CAISERGGVYTHYF.

This clonotype was detected only a few times. This rearrangement joins TRBV18 to TRBJ2-1; D is ambiguous. V was trimmed by 3 bases and J by 5 bases, leaving 8 bases between them. The CDR3 contains 13 residues. Per the germline V gene, CDR1 is KGHSH and CDR2 is LQKENI. CDR3 coding DNA: TGTGCCAGCTCACCCTTCCCCGACAATGAGCAGTTCTTC. Protein product: CASSPFPDNEQFF.

This clonotype was counted a few times. The V gene is TRBV5-1, the J gene TRBJ2-3; either TRBD1 or TRBD2 may fit D (5 bases each). CDR1 is SGHRS, CDR2 YFSETQ, per germline. The CDR3 sequence is 13 residues long. V was trimmed by 5 bases and J by 4 bases, leaving 11 bases between them. In DNA, the CDR3 is TGCGCCAGCAGTGGGCAGGGAGCAGATACGCAGTATTTT. Protein product: CASSGQGADTQYF. The full variable domain, completed using reference TRBV5-1 and TRBJ2-3, is KAGVTQTPRYLIKTRGQQVTLSCSPISGHRSVSWYQQTPGQGLQFLFEYFSETQRNKGNFPGRFSGRQFSNSRSEMNVSTLELGDSALYLCASSGQGADTQYFGPGTRLTVL.

The sample holds many counts of this clonotype. V usage is TRBV24-1 and J usage is TRBJ1-1; unclear D gene. CDR1 and CDR2 from the germline V gene are KGHDR and SFDVKD. The V and J ends lost 5 bases and 4 bases respectively, with 4 bases between them. This CDR3 is built from 11 residues. In DNA form, the CDR3 reads TGTGCCACCAGTGTGGGCACTGAAGCTTTCTTT. Encoded protein: CATSVGTEAFF.

This clonotype has at least ten counts. The chain is built from TRBV18 and TRBJ2-7; D is unresolved. CDR3 length: 13 amino acids. V was trimmed by 0 bases and J by 2 bases, leaving 5 bases between them. Per germline, CDR1 KGHSH and CDR2 LQKENI. The CDR3 loop is CASSPPGTYEQYV. CDR3 coding DNA: TGTGCCAGCTCACCACCAGGGACCTACGAGCAGTACGTC.

This clonotype was seen a handful of times. The gene calls are TRBV10-3 and TRBJ2-1; TRBD2 matches at 14 bases. The CDR3 runs 17 residues. Losses at the gene ends were 10 bases for V and 5 bases for J; bases not matched to a gene: 13. Germline V gives CDR1 ENHRY, CDR2 SYGVKD. The CDR3 DNA reads TGTGCCACAGACCTGGGACTAGCGGGGGAAAAGGACAATGAGCAGTTCTTC. The encoded protein is CATDLGLAGEKDNEQFF.

This clonotype was picked up a small number of times. The V gene is TRBV5-1, the J gene TRBJ2-5, with D unresolved. The germline CDR1 and CDR2 sequences are SGHRS and YFSETQ. The CDR3 loop spans 13 amino acids. V gave up 0 bases and J gave up 5 bases, with 8 bases separating them. The CDR3 DNA reads TGCGCCAGCAGCTTGGATATGGTGGAGACCCAGTACTTC. Protein sequence: CASSLDMVETQYF.

This clonotype was observed a few times. The J gene is TRBJ1-2, the V gene TRBV4-3; the D gene is possibly TRBD1 (5 bases). V shed 0 bases and J shed 3 bases, with 14 bases lying between them. Germline V gene sequence: CDR1 LGHNA, CDR2 YSLEER. The CDR3 length is 16 residues. CDR3 sequence: CASSQDLGDRDYGYTF. DNA of the CDR3: TGCGCCAGCAGCCAAGATCTAGGGGATAGGGACTATGGCTACACCTTC.

This clonotype was picked up many times. This sequence joins TRBV20-1 and TRBJ2-7, with no clear D. Germline V gene sequence: CDR1 DFQATT, CDR2 SNEGSKA (reference sequence). This CDR3 comprises 13 residues. Trimming removed 4 bases at V and 3 bases at J, with 13 bases between. The CDR3 nucleotides read TGCAGTGCTAAGGTTGGCACATACTACGAGCAGTACTTC. It specifies CSAKVGTYYEQYF.

The J gene is TRBJ2-7, the V gene TRBV4-2, with D possibly matching TRBD2 (6 bases). Germline V CDR1 and CDR2: LGHNA, YNFKEQ. The CDR3 contains 18 residues. V lost 0 bases and J 0 bases, leaving 18 bases between the germline ends. As DNA, the CDR3 is TGTGCCAGCAGCCAAGATTTGACACGCCGGGGGAGCTCCTACGAGCAGTACGTC. It translates to CASSQDLTRRGSSYEQYV.

This clonotype has a handful of counts. The chain couples TRBV11-2 to TRBJ2-4; TRBD1 aligns across 7 bases. Germline V gene sequence: CDR1 SGHAT, CDR2 FQNNGV. The CDR3 spans 15 residues. V lost 5 bases and J lost 1; bases outside the gene matches: 5. The CDR3 is CASSPVQGAKNIQYF. The CDR3 DNA reads as TGTGCCAGCAGCCCCGTACAGGGGGCCAAAAACATTCAGTACTTC. The variable domain in full, completed from reference TRBV11-2 and TRBJ2-4, reads EAGVAQSPRYKIIEKRQSVAFWCNPISGHATLYWYQQILGQGPKLLIQFQNNGVVDDSQLPKDRFSAERLKGVDSTLKIQPAKLEDSAVYLCASSPVQGAKNIQYFGAGTRLSVL.

This clonotype was observed a handful of times. This chain links TRBV3-1 with TRBJ1-1, with a weak D call TRBD1 (5 bases). The CDR3 totals 14 residues. CDR1 is LGHDT and CDR2 is YNNKEL in the germline V gene (reference sequence). V dropped 6 bases and J dropped 7 bases, with 18 bases sitting between them. The CDR3 loop is CASSFPLGGSEAFF. The CDR3 DNA reads as TGTGCCAGCAGTTTCCCCTTGGGGGGAAGTGAAGCTTTCTTT.